The 22 T cell receptor beta chains given below trace back to one sample, sequenced in a study of lymphopenia after photon versus proton radiotherapy. The repertoire was sequenced with immunoSEQ multiplex PCR; TCRdb's copy has only in-frame clones and lacks some. This table has some 20,000 clones, about 89% appearing once. The starting material was peripheral blood, obtained from a patient treated with proton-based radiotherapy. The receptors originated from an elderly man with esophageal cancer.

This clone was recorded only once. The chain is built from TRBV19 and TRBJ1-2, with D possibly being TRBD1 (5 bases). Germline lookup yields CDR1 LNHDA and CDR2 SQIVND (reference sequence). V dropped 3 bases and J dropped 7 bases, with 15 bases sitting between them. The CDR3 runs 14 residues. CDR3 region: CASSIWGAGRGYTF. CDR3 DNA sequence: TGTGCCAGTAGTATTTGGGGCGCAGGTCGTGGCTACACCTTC.

The gene calls are TRBV5-6 and TRBJ2-3, with a tentative D call TRBD1 (5 bases). From germline, CDR1 is SGHDT and CDR2 YYEEEE. The CDR3 runs to 14 residues. The V and J ends lost 4 bases and 2 bases respectively, with 11 bases between them. This chain's CDR3 is CASSKQVFTDTQYF. The CDR3 DNA follows: TGTGCCAGCAGCAAACAGGTTTTCACAGATACGCAGTATTTT. The variable domain in full, completed from reference TRBV5-6 and TRBJ2-3, reads DAGVTQSPTHLIKTRGQQVTLRCSPKSGHDTVSWYQQALGQGPQFIFQYYEEEERQRGNFPDRFSGHQFPNYSSELNVNALLLGDSALYLCASSKQVFTDTQYFGPGTRLTVL.

This chain connects TRBV4-3 to TRBJ2-2, with D maybe TRBD2 (5 bases). Between the trimmed V and J ends, which lost 4 bases and 3 bases, there was a span of 18 bases. Germline V gives CDR1 LGHNA, CDR2 YSLEER. The CDR3 covers 17 residues. This CDR3 reads CASSPHPGLRDTGELFF. CDR3 DNA sequence: TGCGCCAGCAGCCCACACCCAGGCCTGAGGGACACCGGGGAGCTGTTTTTT.

The CDR3 DNA reads TGTGCCAGCAGCCGGACTAGTGCCTACGAGCAGTACTTC. Encoded protein: CASSRTSAYEQYF. The chain uses TRBV7-6 and TRBJ2-7; 7 bases are shared with TRBD2. The CDR3 runs 13 residues. Germline CDR1 SGHVS, CDR2 FNYEAQ. V gave up 5 bases and J gave up 2 bases; unmatched junction bases: 3.

This chain connects TRBV7-8 to TRBJ2-2, with D unclear. V was shortened by 8 bases and J by 4 bases, with 17 bases between the two germline ends. The CDR3 covers 15 residues. Germline V CDR1 and CDR2: SGHVS, FQNEAQ. The CDR3 DNA reads TGTGCCAGCCTCATTTCGCGGCTGGGCACCGGGGAGCTGTTTTTT. Residues: CASLISRLGTGELFF.

The gene calls are TRBV4-3 and TRBJ2-1, with 8 bases lining up with TRBD1. This CDR3 has 15 residues. The V gene end was trimmed by 4 bases and the J gene end by 5 bases; junction bases not matched to a gene: 7. CDR1 and CDR2 from the germline V gene are LGHNA and YSLEER. As DNA, the CDR3 is TGCGCCAGCAGCCCAGACAGGGGTCACCACAATGAGCAGTTCTTC. It specifies CASSPDRGHHNEQFF.

This rearrangement joins TRBV25-1 to TRBJ2-7; TRBD1 agrees at 8 bases. The CDR3 loop spans 15 amino acids. Germline CDR1 MGHDK, CDR2 SYGVNS. V gave up 5 bases and J gave up 4 bases; unmatched junction bases: 10. This CDR3 is CASSTPGTGAYEQYF. Here the CDR3 DNA reads TGTGCCAGCAGTACCCCCGGGACAGGTGCGTACGAGCAGTACTTC.

The V and J genes are TRBV19 and TRBJ2-1; 8 bases fit TRBD1. Per germline, CDR1 LNHDA and CDR2 SQIVND (reference sequence). V trimming: 0 bases; J trimming: 6 bases; junction bases outside the gene matches: 10. This CDR3 comprises 17 residues. DNA of the CDR3: TGTGCCAGTAGTATAGATAAAGGCCAGGGGGCGTTCAATGAGCAGTTCTTC. This sequence encodes CASSIDKGQGAFNEQFF. Using reference TRBV19 and TRBJ2-1 for the parts outside the CDR3, the full variable domain is DGGITQSPKYLFRKEGQNVTLSCEQNLNHDAMYWYRQDPGQGLRLIYYSQIVNDFQKGDIAEGYSVSREKKESFPLTVTSAQKNPTAFYLCASSIDKGQGAFNEQFFGPGTRLTVL.

Here the CDR3 DNA reads TGCGCCAGCAGCCAAGACCTTACAATCTCCTACAATGAGCAGTTCTTC. This translates into CASSQDLTISYNEQFF. V usage is TRBV4-3 and J usage is TRBJ2-1; unclear D gene. CDR3 size: 16 residues. Trimming stripped 0 bases from V and 0 bases from J, with 9 bases between. Germline-derived CDR1 and CDR2 are LGHNA and YSLEER.

This clone was seen more than once but under ten times. This chain connects TRBV4-3 to TRBJ2-3; no clear D. CDR1 and CDR2 from the germline V gene are LGHNA and YSLEER. V was shortened by 4 bases and J by 4 bases, with 18 bases between the two germline ends. The CDR3 extends over 16 amino acids. The CDR3 reads CASSLWSGGEPDTQYF. In DNA form, the CDR3 reads TGCGCCAGCAGCCTTTGGTCCGGCGGCGAGCCAGATACGCAGTATTTT.

This clone turned up a few times. The chain carries TRBV18 and TRBJ1-1; D uncertain. CDR1 KGHSH and CDR2 LQKENI come from the germline V gene. V was trimmed by 2 bases and J by 0 bases, leaving 7 bases between them. The CDR3 has 14 residues. This CDR3 is CASSPSQLNTEAFF. DNA of the CDR3: TGTGCCAGCTCACCATCACAGTTGAACACTGAAGCTTTCTTT. Variable domain in full (rest from reference TRBV18 and TRBJ1-1): NAGVMQNPRHLVRRRGQEARLRCSPMKGHSHVYWYRQLPEEGLKFMVYLQKENIIDESGMPKERFSAEFPKEGPSILRIQQVVRGDSAAYFCASSPSQLNTEAFFGQGTRLTVV.

This sequence joins TRBV29-1 and TRBJ2-1; D is possibly TRBD2 (5 bases). CDR1 and CDR2 (germline): SQVTM, ANQGSEA. V was clipped by 3 bases and J by 0 bases, with 15 bases between them. The CDR3 totals 16 residues. The CDR3 DNA sequence: TGCAGCGTTGATGTGGTCGAGCGGAGCTCCTACAATGAGCAGTTCTTC. It translates to CSVDVVERSSYNEQFF.

The chain uses TRBV5-6 and TRBJ2-7; TRBD2 matches at 10 bases. The CDR3 extends over 15 amino acids. Trimming cost V 5 bases and J 4 bases; bases outside gene matches: 9. Germline V gene data show CDR1 as SGHDT and CDR2 as YYEEEE. Here the CDR3 reads CASRELAGFTYEQYF. The CDR3 bases are TGTGCCAGCAGGGAACTAGCGGGGTTCACATACGAGCAGTACTTC.

The rearrangement links TRBV30 to TRBJ1-5, with 9 bases identical to TRBD1. CDR1 is GTSNPN and CDR2 is SVGIG in the germline V gene (reference sequence). V dropped 2 bases and J dropped 2; count of bases not matched to a gene: 10. CDR3 length equals 17 residues. The chain's CDR3 is CAWSRRQGDGGNQPQHF. The CDR3 DNA reads as TGTGCCTGGAGTCGTAGACAGGGGGATGGCGGCAATCAGCCCCAGCATTTT.

The gene calls are TRBV6-4 and TRBJ2-3; 10 bases are shared with TRBD2. Germline V lookup: CDR1 MRHNA, CDR2 SNTAGT. V trimming: 4 bases; J trimming: 2 bases; junction bases outside the gene matches: 3. The CDR3 is 15 amino acids. The CDR3 nucleotides are TGTGCCAGCAGTGGGACTAGCGGAACCACAGATACGCAGTATTTT. Residues: CASSGTSGTTDTQYF.

J is TRBJ2-3 and V is TRBV7-6; D is ambiguous. The CDR3 is 11 amino acids. CDR1 SGHVS and CDR2 FNYEAQ come from the germline V gene. With 5 bases removed from V and 6 bases from J, the gap between germline ends came to 6 bases. The CDR3 coding sequence is TGTGCCAGCAGCGTGGGTGATACGCAGTATTTT. It yields the protein CASSVGDTQYF. The whole variable domain, remainder taken from reference TRBV7-6 and TRBJ2-3, is GAGVSQSPRYKVTKRGQDVALRCDPISGHVSLYWYRQALGQGPEFLTYFNYEAQQDKSGLPNDRFSAERPEGSISTLTIQRTEQRDSAMYRCASSVGDTQYFGPGTRLTVL.

This chain connects TRBV19 to TRBJ1-4; 7 bases match TRBD1. After removal of 6 bases from V and 6 bases from J, the junction contained 7 bases not matched to a gene. The CDR3 loop spans 14 amino acids. Germline-derived CDR1 and CDR2 are LNHDA and SQIVND (reference sequence). The CDR3 bases are TGTGCCAGTAGCTCCCAGGGGGTCCATGAAAAACTGTTTTTT. Translated, it gives CASSSQGVHEKLFF.

V usage is TRBV5-1 and J usage is TRBJ2-2; a weak D match, TRBD1 (6 bases). Germline V CDR1 and CDR2: SGHRS, YFSETQ. The CDR3 has 15 amino acids. The germline V and J ends were trimmed by 4 bases and 6 bases, with 16 bases remaining between them. The CDR3 DNA follows: TGCGCCAGCAGCCTCGTTGGGACATTTCCCGGGGAGCTGTTTTTT. Translated: CASSLVGTFPGELFF.

The V and J genes are TRBV5-1 and TRBJ1-4; 9 nucleotides align to TRBD1. The CDR3 length is 14 residues. V dropped 3 bases and J dropped 7; count of bases not matched to a gene: 4. Germline assignment: CDR1 SGHRS and CDR2 YFSETQ. DNA of the CDR3: TGCGCCAGCAGCTCGGGACAGGGTAGTGAAAAACTGTTTTTT. It translates to CASSSGQGSEKLFF.

In its sample, this clone was seen once. V usage is TRBV9 and J usage is TRBJ1-5, with D maybe TRBD1 (6 bases). This CDR3 contains 12 residues. V dropped 0 bases and J dropped 9 bases, with 7 bases sitting between them. Germline CDR1 SGDLS, CDR2 YYNGEE. CDR3 sequence reads: CASSVEGGPQHF. CDR3 bases: TGTGCCAGCAGCGTAGAAGGGGGGCCCCAGCATTTT.

The chain recombines TRBV29-1 with TRBJ1-5; a weak D match, TRBD1 (5 bases). The CDR3 covers 13 residues. Germline CDR1 is SQVTM and CDR2 is ANQGSEA. V lost 7 bases, J lost 6 bases, and 16 bases lay in between. The CDR3 sequence is CSAQTGGGQPQHF. For the CDR3, the DNA is TGCAGCGCTCAAACGGGGGGAGGTCAGCCCCAGCATTTT. Variable domain in full (rest from reference TRBV29-1 and TRBJ1-5): SAVISQKPSRDICQRGTSLTIQCQVDSQVTMMFWYRQQPGQSLTLIATANQGSEATYESGFVIDKFPISRPNLTFSTLTVSNMSPEDSSIYLCSAQTGGGQPQHFGDGTRLSIL.

The rearrangement links TRBV7-8 to TRBJ1-3; TRBD1 matches 9 bases. The V and J ends lost 5 bases and 3 bases, in that order; junction bases with no gene match: 8. The CDR3 runs to 16 residues. Germline V gene data show CDR1 as SGHVS and CDR2 as FQNEAQ. Here the CDR3 DNA reads TGTGCCAGCAGCATCCGGGACAGGGACGGTGGAAACACCATATATTTT. Protein sequence: CASSIRDRDGGNTIYF.